Shown below are 20 T cell receptor beta chains from a single sample sequenced in a study of blood T cell repertoires in COVID-19. The assay was immunoSEQ multiplex PCR, and TCRdb's table has in-frame clones only and misses some. The data show about 82,000 clones, with around 81% seen just once and about 20% held by the top ten. Sequences were obtained from peripheral blood. The receptors were sampled from a man older than 75 with active or convalescent COVID-19.

The chain is built from TRBV5-1 and TRBJ2-1, with 7 bases identical to TRBD2. Germline V gene lookup returns CDR1 SGHRS and CDR2 YFSETQ. The CDR3 is made up of 15 amino acids. The junction had 5 bases not matched to a gene; V was cut back by 0 bases and J by 5 bases. This chain's CDR3 is CASSLAGGLNNEQFF. The CDR3 region has the DNA TGCGCCAGCAGCTTGGCCGGGGGACTAAACAATGAGCAGTTCTTC.

V usage is TRBV4-2 and J usage is TRBJ2-3; 9 bases align to TRBD2. V was pared by 4 bases and J by 0 bases, with 17 bases of the junction left unmatched. Germline CDR1 LGHNA, CDR2 YNFKEQ. The CDR3 runs 20 residues. The CDR3 loop is CASSLRGGLAGTHSTDTQYF. CDR3 nucleotide sequence: TGTGCCAGCAGCCTCCGGGGAGGGCTAGCGGGAACTCATAGCACAGATACGCAGTATTTT.

The rearrangement joins TRBV30 to TRBJ1-3; possible D gene TRBD1, 5 bases. CDR1 and CDR2 from the germline V gene are GTSNPN and SVGIG (reference sequence). Trimming removed 1 base from V and 8 bases from J, with 12 bases in between. The CDR3 is 13 amino acids. CDR3 residues: CAWSAGIEDTIYF. The DNA for the CDR3 is TGTGCCTGGAGTGCAGGGATCGAGGACACCATATATTTT.

For this clone: The identical CDR3 is also encoded by other nucleotide sequences in the sample. V gene TRBV6-5 combines with J gene TRBJ1-5; no reliable D call. CDR3 length: 13 amino acids. The V end lost 0 bases, the J end lost 5 bases, and 5 bases lay between the germline ends. Germline values: CDR1 MNHEY, CDR2 SVGAGI. The CDR3 nucleotides read TGTGCCAGCAGTTACTCGAGAGATCAGCCCCAGCATTTT. This codes for CASSYSRDQPQHF.

The V and J genes are TRBV30 and TRBJ2-6, with a weak D call TRBD2 (5 bases). This CDR3 contains 16 residues. Per germline, CDR1 GTSNPN and CDR2 SVGIG (reference sequence). V was pared by 3 bases and J by 4 bases, with 16 bases between. The CDR3 reads CAWSRGLATGANVLTF. DNA of the CDR3: TGTGCCTGGAGCCGCGGACTCGCGACAGGGGCCAACGTCCTGACTTTC.

V usage is TRBV19 and J usage is TRBJ1-4; D is undetermined. This CDR3 is built from 14 residues. Trimming stripped 7 bases from V and 7 bases from J, with 16 bases between. Germline loops: CDR1 LNHDA, CDR2 SQIVND (reference sequence). The CDR3 DNA reads as TGTGCCAGTAAGGCCTCTCAGGTGGCTGAAAAACTGTTTTTT. This codes for CASKASQVAEKLFF.

The chain is built from TRBV2 and TRBJ2-3, with 8 bases that match TRBD1. The CDR3 spans 14 residues. Unmatched junction bases numbered 3, after V lost 7 bases and J lost 0 bases. Germline V gene sequence: CDR1 SNHLY, CDR2 FYNNEI. CDR3 bases: TGTGCCAGCATCAGGGACAGGAGCACAGATACGCAGTATTTT. This codes for CASIRDRSTDTQYF.

This clone turned up a few times. V is TRBV11-2 and J is TRBJ2-2; D gene unclear. This CDR3 has 13 amino acids. Trimming took off 1 base at V and 6 bases at J, with 6 bases between the two ends. Germline V gene data show CDR1 as SGHAT and CDR2 as FQNNGV. The CDR3 DNA is TGTGCCAGCAGCTTAGTGGGCCCCGGGGAGCTGTTTTTT. It specifies CASSLVGPGELFF. Combining the CDR3 with reference TRBV11-2 and TRBJ2-2 gives the whole variable domain EAGVAQSPRYKIIEKRQSVAFWCNPISGHATLYWYQQILGQGPKLLIQFQNNGVVDDSQLPKDRFSAERLKGVDSTLKIQPAKLEDSAVYLCASSLVGPGELFFGEGSRLTVL.

This clone occurred once. The chain recombines TRBV12-3 or TRBV12-4 with TRBJ2-5; D call uncertain. Deletions cut 6 bases from V and 5 bases from J, with 7 bases between. CDR3 length equals 11 residues. Here the CDR3 reads CASRVGETQYF. The DNA for the CDR3 is TGTGCCAGCAGGGTCGGGGAGACCCAGTACTTC.

This clone was seen just once. The CDR3 loop is CASSPGRTLGANEKLFF. The CDR3 DNA sequence: TGTGCCAGCAGTCCCGGGCGGACGTTAGGGGCTAATGAAAAACTGTTTTTT. The V call is TRBV11-2, the J call TRBJ1-4; perhaps TRBD1 as D (5 bases). The V and J ends lost 6 bases and 3 bases respectively, with 20 bases between them. The germline gives CDR1 SGHAT, CDR2 FQNNGV. This CDR3 is built from 17 residues. Complete variable domain (other parts from reference TRBV11-2 and TRBJ1-4): EAGVAQSPRYKIIEKRQSVAFWCNPISGHATLYWYQQILGQGPKLLIQFQNNGVVDDSQLPKDRFSAERLKGVDSTLKIQPAKLEDSAVYLCASSPGRTLGANEKLFFGSGTQLSVL.

The chain is built from TRBV6-6 and TRBJ1-4; D remains unclear. The germline CDR1 and CDR2 sequences are MNHNY and SVGAGI (reference sequence). There are 16 residues in the CDR3. V was clipped by 7 bases and J by 7 bases, with 22 bases between them. CDR3 nucleotides: TGTGCCAGCACGAGGCAGTCGGGCGGGTCGGGTGAAAAACTGTTTTTT. This codes for CASTRQSGGSGEKLFF.

The V and J genes are TRBV5-1 and TRBJ1-1; possible D gene TRBD1, 5 bases. The germline V and J ends were trimmed by 2 bases and 3 bases, with 8 bases remaining between them. The CDR3 sequence is 13 residues long. Germline V gives CDR1 SGHRS, CDR2 YFSETQ. CDR3 DNA sequence: TGCGCCAGCAGCTTAGTCAGGGACACTGAAGCTTTCTTT. It codes for CASSLVRDTEAFF.

The chain joins TRBV3-1 (or the pseudogene TRBV3-2) to TRBJ1-2; tentative D call: TRBD1 (5 bases). Germline V lookup: CDR1 LGHDT, CDR2 YNNKEL (reference sequence). This CDR3 spans 15 amino acids. V was cut by 0 bases and J by 4 bases, with 12 bases left in between. The CDR3 spells CASSQDLRGSYGYTF. In DNA, the CDR3 is TGTGCCAGCAGCCAAGATCTAAGGGGCTCCTATGGCTACACCTTC.

The chain links TRBV11-3 to TRBJ2-1; TRBD2 agrees at 11 bases. The junction had 5 bases not matched to a gene; V was cut back by 4 bases and J by 9 bases. The CDR3 covers 14 residues. Germline lookup yields CDR1 SGHNT and CDR2 YENEEA. The CDR3, as DNA: TGTGCCAGCAGCTCCGGGACTAGCGGAACTGAGCAGTTCTTC. Protein sequence: CASSSGTSGTEQFF.

This rearrangement joins TRBV10-1 to TRBJ1-4; 8 nucleotides match TRBD1. This CDR3 has 17 residues. V lost 10 bases, J lost 0 bases, and 13 bases stayed unmatched. Germline CDR1 reads WNHNN; CDR2 reads SYGVQD (reference sequence). The CDR3 DNA is TGCGCCATCCTTCCTCAGGGGGCGGTTGCAACTAATGAAAAACTGTTTTTT. It translates to CAILPQGAVATNEKLFF.

The CDR3 region has the DNA TGTGCCAGCAGCAACGACAGGAGGCCCTACAATGAGCAGTTCTTC. This gives the protein CASSNDRRPYNEQFF. The J gene is TRBJ2-1, the V gene TRBV11-3, with D tentatively TRBD1 (6 bases). Trimming stripped 5 bases from V and 2 bases from J, with 13 bases between. This CDR3 region has 15 residues. The V gene's germline CDR1 is SGHNT and CDR2 YENEEA.

This clone was detected only a few times. The chain is built from TRBV9 and TRBJ2-1; D might be TRBD2 (6 bases). The V gene lost 4 bases and the J gene lost 12 bases, with 14 bases spanning the gap. The V gene's germline CDR1 is SGDLS and CDR2 YYNGEE. The CDR3 totals 12 residues. Here the CDR3 reads CASSPGGQLQFF. As DNA, the CDR3 is TGTGCCAGCAGCCCCGGAGGGCAGTTGCAGTTCTTC.

V and J are TRBV19 and TRBJ1-5; 8 bases fit TRBD1. The germline V gene encodes CDR1 LNHDA and CDR2 SQIVND (reference sequence). This CDR3 has 13 residues. The trim removed 10 bases at V and 7 bases at J, leaving 9 bases unmatched. CDR3 sequence: CATSRQGNQPQHF. The CDR3 region has the DNA TGTGCCACCTCGCGACAGGGGAACCAGCCCCAGCATTTT.

The J gene is TRBJ1-4, the V gene TRBV11-3; TRBD1 is a possible D gene (5 bases). Germline V lookup: CDR1 SGHNT, CDR2 YENEEA. The V and J ends lost 4 bases and 4 bases respectively, with 16 bases between them. The CDR3 runs 16 residues. The CDR3 loop is CASSSPSSGLNEKLFF. The CDR3 region has the DNA TGTGCCAGCAGCTCACCTTCTTCAGGGCTTAATGAAAAACTGTTTTTT.

CDR3 residues: CATSVQGSPDTQYF. CDR3 nucleotide sequence: TGTGCCACCAGTGTACAGGGGAGTCCAGATACGCAGTATTTT. The chain is built from TRBV24-1 and TRBJ2-3; TRBD1 agrees at 7 bases. The junction had 5 bases not matched to a gene; V was cut back by 5 bases and J by 4 bases. The CDR3 has 14 amino acids. Germline-derived CDR1 and CDR2 are KGHDR and SFDVKD.